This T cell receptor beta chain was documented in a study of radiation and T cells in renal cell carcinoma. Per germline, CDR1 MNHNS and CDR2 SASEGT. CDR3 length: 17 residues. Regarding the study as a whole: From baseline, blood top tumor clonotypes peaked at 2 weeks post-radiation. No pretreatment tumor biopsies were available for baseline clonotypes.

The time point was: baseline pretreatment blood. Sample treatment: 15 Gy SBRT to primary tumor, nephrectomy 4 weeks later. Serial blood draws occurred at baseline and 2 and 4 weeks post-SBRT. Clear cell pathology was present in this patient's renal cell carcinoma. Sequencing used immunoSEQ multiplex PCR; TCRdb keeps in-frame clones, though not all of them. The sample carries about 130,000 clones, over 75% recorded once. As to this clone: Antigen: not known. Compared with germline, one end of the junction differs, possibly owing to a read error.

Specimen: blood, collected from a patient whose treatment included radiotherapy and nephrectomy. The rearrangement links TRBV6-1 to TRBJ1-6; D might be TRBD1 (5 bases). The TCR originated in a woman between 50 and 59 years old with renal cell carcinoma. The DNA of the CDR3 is TGTGCCAGCAGTGAGAGGGGTTCCCGAACCTATCATTCACCCCTCCACTTT. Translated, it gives CASSERGSRTYHSPLHF.